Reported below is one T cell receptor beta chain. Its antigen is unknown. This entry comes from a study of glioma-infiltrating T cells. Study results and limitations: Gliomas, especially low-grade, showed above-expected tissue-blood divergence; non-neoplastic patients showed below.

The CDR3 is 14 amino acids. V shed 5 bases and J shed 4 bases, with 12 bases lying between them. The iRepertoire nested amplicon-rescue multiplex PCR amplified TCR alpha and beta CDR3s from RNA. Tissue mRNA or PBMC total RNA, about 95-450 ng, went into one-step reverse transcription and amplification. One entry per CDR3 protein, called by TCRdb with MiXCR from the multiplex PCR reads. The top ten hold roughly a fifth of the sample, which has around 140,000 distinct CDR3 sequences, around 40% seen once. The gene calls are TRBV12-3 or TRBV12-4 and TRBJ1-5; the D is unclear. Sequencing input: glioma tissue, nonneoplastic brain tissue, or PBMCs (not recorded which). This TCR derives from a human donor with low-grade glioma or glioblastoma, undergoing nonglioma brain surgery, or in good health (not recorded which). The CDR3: CASSIRTVNQPQHF. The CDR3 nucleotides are TGTGCCAGCAGTATTCGGACCGTTAATCAGCCCCAGCATTTT.